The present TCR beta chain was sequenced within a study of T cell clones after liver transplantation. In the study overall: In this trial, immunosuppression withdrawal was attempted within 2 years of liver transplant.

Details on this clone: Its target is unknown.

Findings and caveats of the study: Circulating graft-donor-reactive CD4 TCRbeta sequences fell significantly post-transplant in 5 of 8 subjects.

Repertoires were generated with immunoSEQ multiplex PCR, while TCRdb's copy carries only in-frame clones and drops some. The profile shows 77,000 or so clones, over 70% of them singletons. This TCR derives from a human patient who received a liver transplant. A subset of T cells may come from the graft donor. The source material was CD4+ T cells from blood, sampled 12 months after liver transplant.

In DNA form, the CDR3 reads TGTGCCAGCTCACCCCCACCGGACAGGGGATTGAACACTGAAGCTTTCTTT. It specifies CASSPPPDRGLNTEAFF. The chain combines TRBV18 with TRBJ1-1; 9 bases are shared with TRBD1. CDR1 and CDR2 from the germline V gene are KGHSH and LQKENI. V dropped 3 bases and J dropped 0; count of bases not matched to a gene: 8. The CDR3 contains 17 residues.